The T cell receptor beta chain under discussion was sequenced for a study of T cell repertoires in cytomegalovirus infection. MiXCR was run by TCRdb on the reads, yielding one entry per CDR3 protein. This table holds more than 350,000 distinct CDR3 sequences, approximately 30% found once. Germline V gene sequence: CDR1 SSHAT, CDR2 FNYEAQ (reference sequence). The CDR3 spans 15 residues. This receptor was identified in a human donor in good health (CMV status not recorded). Some clones in this sample may be carry-over from other donors' samples. Material: PBMCs. This rearrangement joins TRBV7-7 to TRBJ2-3; unclear D gene. The chain's CDR3 is CASSTDGPGADTQYF. The CDR3 DNA reads TGTGCTAGCTCCACAGACGGGCCCGGCGCAGATACGCAGTATTTT.